The 10 T cell receptor beta chains listed next were all sequenced from one sample in a study of CD8 T cells in seronegative destructive rheumatoid arthritis. This table comes from immunoSEQ multiplex PCR, and its TCRdb copy is limited to in-frame clones, with some not included. The table has 10,000 to 15,000 clones, around 86% seen once; the top ten hold roughly a quarter. Sample: CD8+ T cells from blood. These receptors were obtained from a woman aged 30 to 50 with seronegative destructive rheumatoid arthritis.

The rearrangement uses TRBV4-1 and TRBJ1-2, with D uncertain. Trimming left V 2 bases short and J 5 bases short, with 15 bases between. Per the germline V gene, CDR1 is MGHRA and CDR2 is YSYEKL. This CDR3 has 15 amino acids. CDR3 in DNA: TGCGCCAGCAGCCAACTGAACCGGGAGTCATATGGCTACACCTTC. Protein: CASSQLNRESYGYTF.

V is TRBV12-5 and J is TRBJ1-4, with D possibly being TRBD1 (5 bases). V was cut by 0 bases and J by 12 bases, with 8 bases left in between. The length of the CDR3 is 12 residues. Germline CDR1 LGHNT, CDR2 FRNRAP. For the CDR3, the DNA is TGTGCTAGTGGTTTGGTAGGGGTACAACTGTTTTTT. The encoded protein is CASGLVGVQLFF.

The gene calls are TRBV6-5 and TRBJ1-1, with D perhaps TRBD1 (5 bases). Germline lookup yields CDR1 MNHEY and CDR2 SVGAGI. V gave up 7 bases and J gave up 0 bases, with 15 bases separating them. The CDR3 loop spans 15 amino acids. In DNA, the CDR3 is TGTGCCAGCACCCTGAGCGGGGGATTGAACACTGAAGCTTTCTTT. The encoded protein is CASTLSGGLNTEAFF.

The CDR3 loop is CASSVEAAHYDGYTF. The CDR3 region has the DNA TGTGCCAGCAGCGTAGAGGCGGCACACTACGATGGCTACACCTTC. V gene TRBV9 combines with J gene TRBJ1-2; no firm D call. The CDR3 contains 15 residues. CDR1 is SGDLS and CDR2 is YYNGEE in the germline V gene. The V end lost 0 bases, the J end lost 6 bases, and 15 bases lay between the germline ends.

The chain recombines TRBV6-5 with TRBJ1-6; 9 bases are a match to TRBD1. Trimming removed 0 bases from V and 6 bases from J; junction bases left unmatched: 3. This CDR3 has 16 residues. CDR1 is MNHEY and CDR2 is SVGAGI in the germline V gene. CDR3 coding DNA: TGTGCCAGCAGTTACTCTTGGACAGGGGTTAATTCACCCCTCCACTTT. Protein sequence: CASSYSWTGVNSPLHF.

The chain employs TRBV29-1 and TRBJ2-6; 7 bases align to TRBD1. This CDR3 has 15 amino acids. Germline-derived CDR1 and CDR2 are SQVTM and ANQGSEA. V dropped 6 bases and J dropped 1; count of bases not matched to a gene: 6. In DNA, the CDR3 is TGCAGCGTCTGGGACAGAATATCTGGGGCCAACGTCCTGACTTTC. It yields the protein CSVWDRISGANVLTF.

This clone qualifies as large (0.1 to 1%). CDR3 DNA sequence: TGCGCCAGCAGCCAAGATTGGTCCCAGGTGAATCAGCCCCAGCATTTT. It is translated as CASSQDWSQVNQPQHF. This chain uses TRBV4-1 with TRBJ1-5; no reliable D call. V lost 0 bases to trimming and J lost 4 bases, with 13 bases between them. Germline CDR1 MGHRA, CDR2 YSYEKL. The CDR3 sequence is 16 residues long.

The CDR3 loop is CASSSLGQGRTDTQYF. The CDR3 region has the DNA TGCGCCAGCAGCTCGTTGGGTCAGGGCCGCACAGATACGCAGTATTTT. The chain uses TRBV5-1 and TRBJ2-3; D possibly corresponds to TRBD1 (5 bases). The CDR3 consists of 16 residues. With 3 bases removed from V and 1 base from J, the gap between germline ends came to 15 bases. CDR1 SGHRS and CDR2 YFSETQ come from the germline V gene.

Details on this clone: Other DNA sequences from this sample encode an identical CDR3 as well. This CDR3 is CASSLADSSTDTQYF. The CDR3 DNA reads as TGTGCCAGCAGCTTAGCGGATTCTAGCACAGATACGCAGTATTTT. The chain is built from TRBV28 and TRBJ2-3; maybe TRBD2 (6 bases). The germline V gene has CDR1 MDHEN and CDR2 SYDVKM. Trimming stripped 6 bases from V and 0 bases from J, with 13 bases between. The CDR3 consists of 15 residues.

The chain joins TRBV7-9 to TRBJ2-7; 7 bases line up with TRBD2. This CDR3 is built from 15 residues. Germline values: CDR1 SEHNR, CDR2 FQNEAQ (reference sequence). V was clipped by 0 bases and J by 2 bases; unmatched bases: 4. In DNA form, the CDR3 reads TGTGCCAGCAGCTTAGCGGCGGGGGAAGCCTACGAGCAGTACTTC. This sequence encodes CASSLAAGEAYEQYF.